The rows below give T cell receptor beta chains drawn from one sample of a study of Tregs in tolerant kidney transplant recipients. TCRdb's table, derived via immunoSEQ multiplex PCR, lists solely in-frame clones and lacks some. The sample has roughly 120,000 clones, roughly 92% seen once. Sequenced: CD4+ T cells from blood. The receptors were gathered from a human donor in good health. The CDR3 runs from the conserved cysteine through the conserved F or W. Each record gives: V gene, D gene, J gene, clone size, CDR3 protein, CDR3 DNA. D genes are given only for firm matches. Rows may omit the clone size; those that give it use once, few, many or a size class.

TRBV2	TRBD1	TRBJ1-1	-	CASGRDRALPEAFF	TGTGCCAGCGGCCGAGACAGGGCCCTGCCTGAAGCTTTCTTT
TRBV5-1	TRBD1	TRBJ1-1	-	CASSASGTGVTEAFF	TGCGCCAGCAGCGCCTCCGGGACAGGGGTCACTGAAGCTTTCTTT
TRBV5-1	-	TRBJ2-1	-	CASSLGDGTSPQFF	TGCGCCAGCAGCTTGGGGGACGGGACTTCACCGCAGTTCTTC
TRBV5-4	TRBD1	TRBJ2-5	once	CASSLADRGAETQYF	TGTGCCAGCAGCTTGGCGGACAGGGGGGCAGAGACCCAGTACTTC
TRBV4-1	-	TRBJ1-5	few	CASSLPGVAGQPQHF	TGCGCCAGCAGCCTACCAGGGGTAGCAGGTCAGCCCCAGCATTTT
TRBV2	-	TRBJ1-2	once	CASSDQEDYGYTF	TGTGCCAGCAGTGATCAGGAGGACTATGGCTACACCTTC
TRBV27	-	TRBJ2-3	-	CASSPLKGVATDTQYF	TGTGCCAGCAGCCCCCTCAAGGGGGTTGCCACAGATACGCAGTATTTT
TRBV7-9	-	TRBJ2-7	-	CASSFRGPNEQYF	TGTGCCAGCAGCTTCCGGGGGCCAAACGAGCAGTACTTC
TRBV2	TRBD1	TRBJ1-5	-	CASSGQGFHQPQHF	TGTGCCAGCAGTGGACAGGGTTTTCATCAGCCCCAGCATTTT
TRBV5-1	-	TRBJ2-1	once	CASSHPRGNEQFF	TGCGCCAGCAGCCACCCCAGGGGCAATGAGCAGTTCTTC
TRBV2	TRBD2	TRBJ2-5	-	CASSVAGGHGETQYF	TGTGCCAGCAGTGTCGCGGGAGGGCACGGGGAGACCCAGTACTTC
TRBV5-1	-	TRBJ1-5	few	CASSTAGDSNQPQHF	TGCGCCAGCAGCACGGCCGGGGATAGCAATCAGCCCCAGCATTTT
TRBV13	-	TRBJ2-2	-	CASSQDRWTGELFF	TGTGCCAGCAGTCAGGACAGATGGACCGGGGAGCTGTTTTTT
TRBV7-2	-	TRBJ2-3	-	CASSLGAADTQYF	TGTGCCAGCAGCTTGGGGGCGGCTGATACGCAGTATTTT
TRBV5-1	-	TRBJ2-7	-	CASSLELASYEQYF	TGCGCCAGCAGCTTGGAGCTGGCCTCCTACGAGCAGTACTTC
TRBV9	TRBD2	TRBJ2-1	once	CASSVGAGGGREQFF	TGTGCCAGCAGCGTAGGCGCGGGGGGCGGGCGTGAGCAGTTCTTC
TRBV18	TRBD2	TRBJ2-1	-	CASSPLSVAGNNEQFF	TGTGCCAGCTCACCTTTATCAGTAGCGGGAAACAATGAGCAGTTCTTC
TRBV11-2	TRBD1	TRBJ1-4	-	CASSPGTAPTNEKLFF	TGTGCCAGCAGCCCCGGGACAGCCCCAACTAATGAAAAACTGTTTTTT
TRBV14	-	TRBJ1-4	few	CASSQRTWEKLFF	TGTGCCAGCAGCCAAAGGACATGGGAAAAACTGTTTTTT
TRBV4-2	TRBD2	TRBJ2-7	-	CASSQEPSGFSYEQYF	TGTGCCAGCAGCCAAGAACCTAGCGGCTTCTCCTACGAGCAGTACTTC
TRBV19	TRBD2	TRBJ2-1	-	CASSMASGGLYGNEQFF	TGTGCCAGTAGTATGGCCAGCGGGGGGCTTTATGGGAATGAGCAGTTCTTC
TRBV5-1	-	TRBJ1-2	once	CASSLAAGTTYGYTF	TGCGCCAGCAGCTTGGCCGCAGGGACGACCTATGGCTACACCTTC
TRBV6-6	-	TRBJ1-2	-	CASSWGMGYGYTF	TGTGCCAGCAGTTGGGGTATGGGATATGGCTACACCTTC
TRBV2	-	TRBJ1-1	-	CASSEAGTVEAFF	TGTGCCAGCAGTGAGGCCGGGACGGTTGAAGCTTTCTTT
TRBV18	-	TRBJ2-1	-	CASSPMAGAYNEQFF	TGTGCCAGCTCACCAATGGCGGGCGCCTACAATGAGCAGTTCTTC
TRBV5-1	-	TRBJ2-5	-	CASSLAERAWGETQYF	TGCGCCAGCAGCTTGGCGGAAAGGGCTTGGGGAGAGACCCAGTACTTC
TRBV5-8	-	TRBJ2-7	-	CASSLDGAHEQYF	TGTGCCAGCAGCTTGGACGGGGCCCACGAGCAGTACTTC
TRBV6-1	TRBD1	TRBJ1-5	-	CASRDRGRGDQPQHF	TGTGCCAGCAGGGACAGGGGGCGGGGGGATCAGCCCCAGCATTTT